The clone carrying this T cell receptor (beta chain) was counted only a few times. The antigen remains undetermined. Built from TCR beta cDNA, the libraries had unique molecular identifiers in them. cDNA molecules numbering 450,000 to 650,000 came from approximately 0.91 to 9.4 million T cells. TCRdb processed the PCR reads anew with MiXCR; each CDR3 protein has one entry. In the table there are around 770,000 distinct CDR3 sequences, about 43% of which are singletons. The CDR3 spans 13 residues. Trimming stripped 5 bases from V and 0 bases from J, with 9 bases between. Germline V lookup: CDR1 DFQATT, CDR2 SNEGSKA (reference sequence). The data were taken from a study of post-analysis software for immune sequencing data. Study-level information: Recorded disease courses covered relapsing-remitting, secondary progressive and progressive-relapsing multiple sclerosis. Some patients had no subtype annotation. General observations from the study: F measure grouped same-batch samples tightly together. Normalized Chao1 diversity in multiple sclerosis patients fell significantly below that of controls. When patients were compared with controls, a handful of TRBV segments were more frequent, TRBV5-6, TRBV5-1 and TRBV20-1 among them.

Sequencing was performed on blood. This sequence joins TRBV20-1 and TRBJ2-3; D is uncertain. The clonotype comes from a girl aged 10-17 years with multiple sclerosis. The CDR3 loop is CSADQASTDTQYF. In nucleotides, the CDR3 is TGCAGTGCTGACCAGGCTAGCACAGATACGCAGTATTTT.